The 21 T cell receptor beta chains presented below share a single source sample, sequenced in a study of blood T cell repertoires in COVID-19. The assay was immunoSEQ multiplex PCR, and TCRdb's table has in-frame clones only and misses some. The table records 180,000 or so clones, 75% to 90% of them present only once. The specimen was peripheral blood. These receptor sequences come from a woman between 55 and 75 years old with acute or convalescent COVID-19.

The chain links TRBV5-5 to TRBJ1-1; 7 positions agree with TRBD1. Unmatched junction bases numbered 5, after V lost 4 bases and J lost 5 bases. This CDR3 is built from 13 residues. Germline CDR1 and CDR2: SGHKS and YYEKEE (reference sequence). The chain's CDR3 is CASSQAGQTEAFF. In nucleotides, the CDR3 is TGTGCCAGCAGCCAGGCGGGACAGACTGAAGCTTTCTTT.

J is TRBJ1-5 and V is TRBV30; D might be TRBD1 (5 bases). This CDR3 spans 14 amino acids. Germline CDR1 GTSNPN, CDR2 SVGIG (reference sequence). V lost 0 bases and J 6 bases, leaving 12 bases between the germline ends. The CDR3 is CAWSVFREGQPQHF. DNA for the CDR3: TGTGCCTGGAGTGTATTCAGGGAAGGTCAGCCCCAGCATTTT.

The chain uses TRBV28 and TRBJ1-1; D ambiguous. V gave up 7 bases and J gave up 6 bases, with 12 bases separating them. Per germline, CDR1 MDHEN and CDR2 SYDVKM. The CDR3 spans 12 residues. CDR3 residues: CASTLGAAEAFF. CDR3 sequence (DNA): TGTGCCAGCACCCTCGGTGCGGCTGAAGCTTTCTTT.

The rearrangement uses TRBV24-1 and TRBJ2-1, with 10 bases aligning to TRBD2. The CDR3 extends over 16 amino acids. Trimming at V came to 4 bases and at J to 3 bases, leaving 5 bases not matched to a gene. Looked up from germline, CDR1 is KGHDR and CDR2 is SFDVKD. DNA of the CDR3: TGTGCCACCAGTGAGGGGACTAGCGAGGTCTACAATGAGCAGTTCTTC. This codes for CATSEGTSEVYNEQFF.

V is TRBV12-5 and J is TRBJ2-1, with 8 nucleotides matching TRBD2. Germline V lookup: CDR1 LGHNT, CDR2 FRNRAP. CDR3 length equals 16 residues. Losses at the gene ends were 1 base for V and 1 base for J; bases not matched to a gene: 3. For the CDR3, the DNA is TGTGCTAGTGGTTTGGGCGGGGGGCAGTCCTACAATGAGCAGTTCTTC. Its protein is CASGLGGGQSYNEQFF.

The gene calls are TRBV18 and TRBJ2-3; 7 nucleotides line up with TRBD2. The CDR3 has 15 residues. CDR1 is KGHSH, CDR2 LQKENI, per germline. Germline trimming cut 3 bases from V and 5 bases from J; bases unmatched to any gene: 8. The CDR3: CASSPPGLGIDTQYF. CDR3 in DNA: TGTGCCAGCTCACCCCCAGGACTAGGGATAGATACGCAGTATTTT. Using reference TRBV18 and TRBJ2-3 for the parts outside the CDR3, the full variable domain is NAGVMQNPRHLVRRRGQEARLRCSPMKGHSHVYWYRQLPEEGLKFMVYLQKENIIDESGMPKERFSAEFPKEGPSILRIQQVVRGDSAAYFCASSPPGLGIDTQYFGPGTRLTVL.

Concerning this clone itself: This sample also contains other DNA sequences that code for the same CDR3. The genes are TRBV27 and TRBJ1-3; D might be TRBD1 (6 bases). Germline V gene data show CDR1 as MNHEY and CDR2 as SMNVEV (reference sequence). The CDR3 is 13 amino acids. Trimming removed 6 bases from V and 7 bases from J, with 13 bases in between. CDR3 residues: CASRTGSGNTIYF. As DNA, the CDR3 is TGTGCCAGCAGAACAGGGTCCGGGAACACCATATATTTT.

This clone was detected only once. J is TRBJ1-2 and V is TRBV5-4; 9 bases match TRBD1. V lost 4 bases, J lost 6 bases, and 4 bases stayed unmatched. Germline V CDR1 and CDR2: SGHNT, YYREEE (reference sequence). The CDR3 is made up of 13 amino acids. CDR3 in DNA: TGTGCCAGCAGCCCGGGACAGGGAGATGGCTACACCTTC. As protein: CASSPGQGDGYTF. The variable domain in full, with the rest retrieved from reference TRBV5-4 and TRBJ1-2, is ETGVTQSPTHLIKTRGQQVTLRCSSQSGHNTVSWYQQALGQGPQFIFQYYREEENGRGNFPPRFSGLQFPNYSSELNVNALELDDSALYLCASSPGQGDGYTFGSGTRLTVV.

The chain is built from TRBV5-4 and TRBJ2-2; D remains unclear. Trimming removed 3 bases from V and 6 bases from J, with 12 bases in between. The germline gives CDR1 SGHNT, CDR2 YYREEE (reference sequence). The CDR3 runs 14 residues. The CDR3 DNA sequence: TGTGCCAGCAGCTCACGCGTTTCTCCCGGGGAGCTGTTTTTT. Translating it yields CASSSRVSPGELFF.

V and J are TRBV5-1 and TRBJ2-5; TRBD2 agrees at 9 bases. V shed 4 bases, J shed 1 base, and the junction held 5 bases outside the gene matches. The CDR3 sequence is 15 residues long. CDR1 SGHRS and CDR2 YFSETQ come from the germline V gene. The CDR3 reads CASSPSGTTQETQYF. As DNA, the CDR3 is TGCGCCAGCAGCCCTAGCGGGACTACCCAAGAGACCCAGTACTTC.

The chain links TRBV5-4 to TRBJ2-3; TRBD1 aligns across 9 bases. The CDR3 length is 17 residues. Germline assignment: CDR1 SGHNT and CDR2 YYREEE (reference sequence). The ends lost 5 bases at V and 0 bases at J; junction bases unmatched: 10. CDR3 amino acids: CASSLNRGRKSTDTQYF. Here the CDR3 DNA reads TGTGCCAGCAGTCTAAACAGGGGGCGTAAAAGCACAGATACGCAGTATTTT.

This chain links TRBV28 with TRBJ1-2; the D is unclear. V lost 2 bases and J 8 bases, leaving 15 bases between the germline ends. There are 14 residues in the CDR3. The germline V gene has CDR1 MDHEN and CDR2 SYDVKM. The CDR3 protein is CASSLPQVPVGYTF. DNA of the CDR3: TGTGCCAGCAGTTTACCGCAGGTCCCAGTAGGCTACACCTTC.

The V and J genes are TRBV21-1 and TRBJ2-2; the table's TRBD1 call for D was not verified on the DNA. TRBV21-1 is marked as a pseudogene. The CDR3 sequence is 12 residues long. The CDR3 sequence is CASSLGAPRLFF. CDR3 DNA sequence: TGTGCCAGCAGCCTTGGGGCCCCCCGGCTGTTTTTT.

The chain combines TRBV5-1 with TRBJ2-1; TRBD1 is a possible D gene (5 bases). Trimming removed 4 bases at V and 7 bases at J, with 15 bases between. The germline gives CDR1 SGHRS, CDR2 YFSETQ. The CDR3 contains 14 residues. The CDR3 protein is CASSPQGHTNEQFF. CDR3 nucleotide sequence: TGCGCCAGCAGCCCCCAGGGTCATACGAATGAGCAGTTCTTC.

In the case of this clone: Other DNA sequences within the sample encode an identical CDR3. The chain uses TRBV5-1 and TRBJ1-1; possible D gene TRBD1, 5 bases. The CDR3 sequence is 13 residues long. Trimming took off 1 base at V and 3 bases at J, with 7 bases between the two ends. The germline CDR1 and CDR2 sequences are SGHRS and YFSETQ. CDR3 in amino acids: CASSLTGDTEAFF. For the CDR3, the DNA is TGCGCCAGCAGCTTGACAGGCGACACTGAAGCTTTCTTT.

The chain employs TRBV4-1 and TRBJ2-3; 7 bases align to TRBD2. V lost 1 base to trimming and J lost 0 bases; unmatched junction nucleotides: 4. Germline V lookup: CDR1 MGHRA, CDR2 YSYEKL. The CDR3 loop spans 16 amino acids. CDR3 nucleotide sequence: TGCGCCAGCAGCCAAGGTTTTAGCGGGAGCACAGATACGCAGTATTTT. Translation: CASSQGFSGSTDTQYF.

This clone has only a few counts. V usage is TRBV15 and J usage is TRBJ1-3, with D perhaps matching TRBD1 (5 bases). This CDR3 is built from 16 residues. Germline lookup yields CDR1 LNHNV and CDR2 YYDKDF (reference sequence). V lost 0 bases to trimming and J lost 4 bases, with 13 bases between them. CDR3 region: CATSRDRGLGGNTIYF. The CDR3 DNA reads as TGTGCCACCAGCAGAGATCGGGGGTTAGGCGGAAACACCATATATTTT.

In its sample, this clone was seen a few times. The chain has TRBV24-1 and TRBJ2-1; D may be TRBD2 (6 bases). Per germline, CDR1 KGHDR and CDR2 SFDVKD. The V end was cut by 6 bases, the J end by 7 bases, with 12 bases between. The CDR3 loop spans 13 amino acids. This CDR3 is CATSRSGRNEQFF. In nucleotides, the CDR3 is TGTGCCACCAGTAGAAGTGGGAGGAATGAGCAGTTCTTC.

The chain employs TRBV7-3 and TRBJ2-3, with 8 positions matching TRBD2. Trimming cost V 3 bases and J 4 bases; bases outside gene matches: 6. The CDR3 length is 15 residues. CDR1 and CDR2 (germline): SGHTA, FQGTGA. The CDR3 loop reads CASSLGLGRADTQYF. In nucleotides, the CDR3 is TGTGCCAGCAGCTTGGGACTAGGAAGGGCAGATACGCAGTATTTT.

Here the CDR3 reads CASSPTNRGGNQPQHF. CDR3 coding DNA: TGTGCCAGCAGTCCAACTAACAGGGGCGGCAATCAGCCCCAGCATTTT. The V and J genes are TRBV28 and TRBJ1-5; 7 bases are shared with TRBD1. This CDR3 has 16 residues. In germline, CDR1 is MDHEN, CDR2 SYDVKM. V shed 5 bases and J 2 bases; nucleotides not matched to a gene: 9.

The V gene is TRBV25-1, the J gene TRBJ1-2; 10 bases are a match to TRBD1. The germline gives CDR1 MGHDK, CDR2 SYGVNS. Trimming at V came to 4 bases and at J to 7 bases, leaving 6 bases not matched to a gene. This CDR3 comprises 14 residues. CDR3 nucleotides: TGTGCCAGCAGTGTGGGACAGGGGAGAGGTGGCTACACCTTC. Its protein product is CASSVGQGRGGYTF.